Following are 29 T cell receptor beta chains from one sample sequenced in a study of CD8 T cells in ankylosing spondylitis. TCRdb re-analysed the 5' RACE reads in MiXCR, keeping a single row per CDR3 protein. The sample carries about 270,000 distinct CDR3 sequences, 32% recorded once. What was sequenced was blood, either unsorted or a sorted T cell fraction (not recorded which). The receptors derive from a male donor with ankylosing spondylitis or in good health (not recorded which).

V usage is TRBV28 and J usage is TRBJ2-7; 8 positions agree with TRBD2. Germline-derived CDR1 and CDR2 are MDHEN and SYDVKM. The CDR3 extends over 15 amino acids. V shed 3 bases and J 4 bases; nucleotides not matched to a gene: 8. The chain's CDR3 is CASSFGLAGGYEQYF. The DNA of the CDR3 is TGTGCCAGCAGTTTTGGGCTAGCGGGCGGGTACGAGCAGTACTTC.

The chain couples TRBV6-1 to TRBJ1-2, with D hard to call. Per germline, CDR1 MNHNS and CDR2 SASEGT. V lost 8 bases, J lost 5 bases, and 15 bases lay in between. CDR3 size: 13 residues. The CDR3 bases are TGTGCCAGCCGGACGTACGCGGGGTATGGCTACACCTTC. Its protein product is CASRTYAGYGYTF.

The chain couples TRBV7-8 to TRBJ1-1; 7 bases are a match to TRBD1. J gave up 5 bases and V 4 bases, and 7 bases lay outside the gene matches. Germline CDR1 SGHVS, CDR2 FQNEAQ. The CDR3 has 14 amino acids. The CDR3 is CASSSTGQWTEAFF. CDR3 DNA sequence: TGTGCCAGCAGCTCGACGGGACAGTGGACTGAAGCTTTCTTT.

At least ten counts were recorded for this clonotype. The J gene is TRBJ2-7, the V gene TRBV6-1; 9 bases fit TRBD1. The CDR3 loop spans 13 amino acids. V shed 6 bases, J shed 3 bases, and the junction held 3 bases outside the gene matches. Germline lookup yields CDR1 MNHNS and CDR2 SASEGT. In DNA form, the CDR3 reads TGTGCCAGCAGACCGGGACAGGGCTACGAGCAGTACTTC. Its translation: CASRPGQGYEQYF.

This clonotype was counted only a few times. This chain links TRBV9 with TRBJ2-1; D might be TRBD2 (5 bases). This CDR3 contains 15 residues. Trimming left V 1 base short and J 3 bases short, with 11 bases between. Per the germline V gene, CDR1 is SGDLS and CDR2 is YYNGEE. CDR3 loop: CASSVSDSVYNEQFF. CDR3 in DNA: TGTGCCAGCAGCGTATCTGATAGCGTCTACAATGAGCAGTTCTTC. Filled out from reference TRBV9 and TRBJ2-1, the complete variable domain reads DSGVTQTPKHLITATGQRVTLRCSPRSGDLSVYWYQQSLDQGLQFLIQYYNGEERAKGNILERFSAQQFPDLHSELNLSSLELGDSALYFCASSVSDSVYNEQFFGPGTRLTVL.

This clonotype was counted a few times. V is TRBV24-1 and J is TRBJ2-1, with a possible D match to TRBD1 (6 bases). Germline loops: CDR1 KGHDR, CDR2 SFDVKD. The length of the CDR3 is 18 residues. V dropped 1 base and J dropped 10 bases, with 25 bases sitting between them. In DNA form, the CDR3 reads TGTGCCACCAGTGATTTCTCCCAGGACAGTGCCTCTATATGGGAGCAGTTCTTC. It encodes CATSDFSQDSASIWEQFF.

The chain uses TRBV25-1 and TRBJ2-1; D gene uncertain. CDR1 and CDR2 (germline): MGHDK, SYGVNS. This CDR3 is built from 13 residues. V was cut by 6 bases and J by 0 bases, with 6 bases left in between. This CDR3 is CASRVSSYNEQFF. CDR3 DNA: TGTGCCAGCAGAGTAAGCTCCTACAATGAGCAGTTCTTC.

The chain couples TRBV5-1 to TRBJ1-1; D is undetermined. The CDR3 is made up of 14 amino acids. Trimming removed 2 bases at V and 0 bases at J, with 8 bases between. Per germline, CDR1 SGHRS and CDR2 YFSETQ. The CDR3 DNA sequence: TGCGCCAGCAGCTTTGGCAACATGAACACTGAAGCTTTCTTT. Encoded protein: CASSFGNMNTEAFF.

The chain links TRBV2 to TRBJ2-5, with 10 bases fitting TRBD1. Germline V gene data show CDR1 as SNHLY and CDR2 as FYNNEI. The CDR3 contains 14 residues. V shed 8 bases and J 13 bases; nucleotides not matched to a gene: 16. CDR3 sequence reads: CASDRTGGKKYRYF. Written as DNA, the CDR3 is TGTGCCAGCGACAGGACAGGGGGTAAGAAGTATCGGTACTTC.

This chain uses TRBV7-8 with TRBJ1-2; 10 bases map to TRBD1. Germline CDR1 reads SGHVS; CDR2 reads FQNEAQ. CDR3 length: 14 amino acids. V shed 5 bases, J shed 5 bases, and the junction held 5 bases outside the gene matches. Here the CDR3 reads CASSPTGGAYGYTF. The CDR3 nucleotides read TGTGCCAGCAGCCCGACAGGGGGCGCATATGGCTACACCTTC.

V and J are TRBV29-1 and TRBJ2-7; tentatively, D is TRBD1 (6 bases). The CDR3 length is 11 residues. Trimming left V 7 bases short and J 3 bases short, with 10 bases between. The germline gives CDR1 SQVTM, CDR2 ANQGSEA. The CDR3 is CSDMGHYEQYF. The CDR3 nucleotides read TGCAGCGATATGGGACACTACGAGCAGTACTTC.

Here the CDR3 reads CASSDNANTGELFF. The CDR3 DNA follows: TGTGCCAGCAGTGACAACGCGAACACCGGGGAGCTGTTTTTT. The chain uses TRBV6-1 and TRBJ2-2, with D hard to call. The V end was cut by 3 bases, the J end by 0 bases, with 5 bases between. The CDR3 totals 14 residues. Germline CDR1 and CDR2: MNHNS and SASEGT.

The rearrangement joins TRBV3-1 to TRBJ2-7; tentatively, D is TRBD2 (7 bases). Germline CDR1 LGHDT, CDR2 YNNKEL (reference sequence). The CDR3 consists of 16 residues. The V end lost 0 bases, the J end lost 3 bases, and 15 bases lay between the germline ends. CDR3 amino acids: CASSQDEQGGLYEQYF. As DNA, the CDR3 is TGTGCCAGCAGCCAAGATGAACAGGGAGGGCTCTACGAGCAGTACTTC.

The rearrangement uses TRBV2 and TRBJ1-5; perhaps TRBD1 as D (6 bases). The germline CDR1 and CDR2 sequences are SNHLY and FYNNEI. CDR3 length: 12 residues. Trimming cost V 6 bases and J 9 bases, with 12 bases left between them. CDR3 coding DNA: TGTGCCAGCAGAACACAGGGTGGGCCCCAGCATTTT. This sequence encodes CASRTQGGPQHF.

The V gene is TRBV29-1, the J gene TRBJ1-1; no clear D gene. The germline V gene encodes CDR1 SQVTM and CDR2 ANQGSEA. The CDR3 runs to 11 residues. Trimming shortened V by 7 bases and J by 4 bases, and 10 bases separated the two germline ends. The CDR3 reads CSGTYGTEAFF. In DNA form, the CDR3 reads TGCAGCGGGACCTACGGCACTGAAGCTTTCTTT. Together with reference TRBV29-1 and TRBJ1-1, the CDR3 gives the full variable domain: SAVISQKPSRDICQRGTSLTIQCQVDSQVTMMFWYRQQPGQSLTLIATANQGSEATYESGFVIDKFPISRPNLTFSTLTVSNMSPEDSSIYLCSGTYGTEAFFGQGTRLTVV.

The chain couples TRBV11-2 to TRBJ2-5; D is possibly TRBD1 or TRBD2 (6 bases each). Germline CDR1 and CDR2: SGHAT and FQNNGV. V lost 3 bases, J lost 5 bases, and 10 bases lay in between. This CDR3 contains 13 residues. CDR3 bases: TGTGCCAGCAGCTTCGAGGGGGGCGAGACCCAGTACTTC. Translating gives CASSFEGGETQYF.

This chain connects TRBV25-1 to TRBJ2-5, with D unresolved. Trimming shortened V by 4 bases and J by 5 bases, and 11 bases separated the two germline ends. CDR3 size: 13 residues. Looked up from germline, CDR1 is MGHDK and CDR2 is SYGVNS. CDR3 bases: TGTGCCAGCAGTGGTGACGGCAGCGAGACCCAGTACTTC. Translation gives CASSGDGSETQYF.

This clonotype was counted a few times. V usage is TRBV6-5 and J usage is TRBJ1-5, with D possibly TRBD1 on 6 matching bases. This CDR3 has 14 amino acids. Germline V gives CDR1 MNHEY, CDR2 SVGAGI. V gave up 4 bases and J gave up 5 bases, with 12 bases separating them. The CDR3 sequence is CASSSMDSYQPQHF. CDR3 DNA sequence: TGTGCCAGCAGTTCCATGGACAGTTATCAGCCCCAGCATTTT.

The chain joins TRBV9 to TRBJ2-7; TRBD2 matches at 7 bases. The junction had 5 bases not matched to a gene; V was cut back by 2 bases and J by 0 bases. Germline V gene data show CDR1 as SGDLS and CDR2 as YYNGEE. The CDR3 length is 15 residues. Written as DNA, the CDR3 is TGTGCCAGCAGCGTCGCGGGACTACCCTCCTACGAGCAGTACTTC. Translation gives CASSVAGLPSYEQYF.

The rearrangement joins TRBV15 to TRBJ2-5; possible D gene TRBD2, 5 bases. With 9 bases removed from V and 5 bases from J, the gap between germline ends came to 19 bases. This CDR3 has 14 residues. In germline, CDR1 is LNHNV, CDR2 YYDKDF (reference sequence). The CDR3 region is CATSSGGGGETQYF. CDR3 DNA: TGTGCCACTTCGAGCGGAGGTGGTGGGGAGACCCAGTACTTC.

The chain recombines TRBV5-6 with TRBJ1-5, with D hard to call. The CDR3 has 17 amino acids. In germline, CDR1 is SGHDT, CDR2 YYEEEE. V lost 0 bases and J lost 0, with 13 bases in between. CDR3: CASSLAGGLSSNQPQHF. In DNA form, the CDR3 reads TGTGCCAGCAGCTTGGCCGGTGGACTCTCTAGCAATCAGCCCCAGCATTTT.

The rearrangement uses TRBV5-1 and TRBJ1-2; unclear D gene. Per germline, CDR1 SGHRS and CDR2 YFSETQ. V was shortened by 4 bases and J by 7 bases, with 14 bases between the two germline ends. The CDR3 sequence is 13 residues long. DNA of the CDR3: TGCGCCAGCAGCGTCGATGGAGGAGCTGGCTACACCTTC. Protein product: CASSVDGGAGYTF.

In this sample, this clonotype turned up a few times. This chain links TRBV4-2 with TRBJ2-3, with TRBD2 identical over 9 bases. The CDR3 has 18 amino acids. Germline-derived CDR1 and CDR2 are LGHNA and YNFKEQ. The trim removed 3 bases at V and 0 bases at J, leaving 10 bases unmatched. The CDR3 reads CASSQGGGADPSTDTQYF. The CDR3 bases are TGTGCCAGCAGCCAGGGCGGGGGGGCCGACCCAAGCACAGATACGCAGTATTTT.

The chain recombines TRBV4-1 with TRBJ1-5; the match to TRBD1 covers 9 bases. Germline loops: CDR1 MGHRA, CDR2 YSYEKL. J gave up 4 bases and V 4 bases, and 8 bases lay outside the gene matches. The CDR3 runs 16 residues. The CDR3: CASSPPPGTGNQPQHF. CDR3 sequence (DNA): TGCGCCAGCAGCCCTCCTCCAGGGACAGGGAATCAGCCCCAGCATTTT.

This clonotype was detected a few times. The chain recombines TRBV7-9 with TRBJ2-2; 7 bases are shared with TRBD1. J gave up 0 bases and V 4 bases, and 5 bases lay outside the gene matches. CDR1 SEHNR and CDR2 FQNEAQ come from the germline V gene (reference sequence). CDR3 length equals 16 residues. The CDR3 spells CASSSTGPPNTGELFF. The CDR3 nucleotides read TGTGCCAGCAGCTCGACAGGGCCCCCGAACACCGGGGAGCTGTTTTTT.

The chain is built from TRBV29-1 and TRBJ2-7; D gene uncertain. CDR1 is SQVTM and CDR2 is ANQGSEA in the germline V gene. CDR3 length: 15 residues. Trimming removed 5 bases at V and 3 bases at J, with 20 bases between. The DNA for the CDR3 is TGCAGCGTTTACTCGGTTGGGTCAGGCAGCTACGAGCAGTACTTC. Protein product: CSVYSVGSGSYEQYF.

This clonotype was observed a handful of times. The V gene is TRBV6-6, the J gene TRBJ2-7; 10 positions agree with TRBD1. The CDR3 length is 13 residues. J was trimmed by 7 bases and V by 6 bases; bases with no gene match: 6. The germline gives CDR1 MNHNY, CDR2 SVGAGI (reference sequence). The CDR3 loop reads CASSTRTGGEQYF. For the CDR3, the DNA is TGTGCCAGCAGCACACGGACAGGGGGTGAGCAGTACTTC.

This clonotype was picked up a small number of times. The V and J genes are TRBV15 and TRBJ2-7, with TRBD1 matching over 10 bases. This CDR3 spans 14 amino acids. V lost 5 bases and J lost 8; bases outside the gene matches: 9. Germline V CDR1 and CDR2: LNHNV, YYDKDF (reference sequence). The CDR3 protein is CATSGDRGSVQQYF. The CDR3 DNA follows: TGTGCCACCAGCGGGGACAGGGGATCCGTCCAGCAGTACTTC.

This clonotype has ten or more counts. The chain couples TRBV20-1 to TRBJ2-5; D remains ambiguous. The V gene's germline CDR1 is DFQATT and CDR2 SNEGSKA (reference sequence). V was clipped by 2 bases and J by 5 bases, with 12 bases between them. The CDR3 covers 13 residues. CDR3 coding DNA: TGCAGTGCTAGACCTTCTTCACTGGAGACCCAGTACTTC. Its translation: CSARPSSLETQYF.